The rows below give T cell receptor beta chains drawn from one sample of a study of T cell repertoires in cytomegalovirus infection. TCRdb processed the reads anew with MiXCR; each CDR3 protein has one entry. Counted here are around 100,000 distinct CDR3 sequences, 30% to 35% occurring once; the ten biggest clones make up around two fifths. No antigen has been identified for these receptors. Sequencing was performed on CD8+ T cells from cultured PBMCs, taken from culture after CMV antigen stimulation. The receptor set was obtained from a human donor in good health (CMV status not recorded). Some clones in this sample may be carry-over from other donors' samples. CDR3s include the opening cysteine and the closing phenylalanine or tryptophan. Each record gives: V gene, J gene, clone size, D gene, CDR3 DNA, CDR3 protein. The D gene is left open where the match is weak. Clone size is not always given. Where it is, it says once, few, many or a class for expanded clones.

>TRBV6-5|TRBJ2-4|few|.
TGTGCCAGCAGTACAGGGTGGGGGAGCATTCAGTACTTC
CASSTGWGSIQYF
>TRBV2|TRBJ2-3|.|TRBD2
TGTGCCAGCAGTGAGTGGTCTAGCGGGGGGCGATCTAGCACAGATACGCAGTATTTT
CASSEWSSGGRSSTDTQYF
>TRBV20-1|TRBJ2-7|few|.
TGCAGTGCTAGAGCTGGGCAGGGATCCTACGAGCAGTACTTC
CSARAGQGSYEQYF
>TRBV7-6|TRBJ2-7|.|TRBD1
TGTGCCAGCAGCCCGAGGACAGGATTCTACGAGCAGTACTTC
CASSPRTGFYEQYF
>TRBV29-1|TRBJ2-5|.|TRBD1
TGCAGCGTGGCGACAGGGGGCATCTCAGAGACCCAGTACTTC
CSVATGGISETQYF
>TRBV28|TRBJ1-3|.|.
TGTGCCAGCAGGGCCAGTAGGGTGGCTGGAAACACCATATATTTT
CASRASRVAGNTIYF
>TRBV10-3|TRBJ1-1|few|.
TGTGCCATCAGTGAGGGGGCGGACACTGAAGCTTTCTTT
CAISEGADTEAFF
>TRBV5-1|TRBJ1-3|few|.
TGCGCCAGCAGCTTGGCCGTCGGGACAAACCGTAGCTCTGGAAACACCATATATTTT
CASSLAVGTNRSSGNTIYF
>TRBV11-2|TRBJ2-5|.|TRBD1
TGTGCCAGCAGCTTAGCAGACAGGGGAAAAGAGACCCAGTACTTC
CASSLADRGKETQYF
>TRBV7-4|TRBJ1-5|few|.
TGTGCCAGCAGCTTAACTCCTATACAGGGACAGCCCCAGCATTTT
CASSLTPIQGQPQHF
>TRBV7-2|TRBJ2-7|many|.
TGTGCCAGCAGCTTAGACCCGGTTACCTACGAGCAGTACTTC
CASSLDPVTYEQYF
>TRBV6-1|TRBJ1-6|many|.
TGTGCCAGCACCACACCTCGGACGGGTAATTCACCCCTCCACTTT
CASTTPRTGNSPLHF
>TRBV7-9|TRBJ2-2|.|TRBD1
TGTGCCAGCAGCTCCGGGACAGAAACCGGGGAGCTGTTTTTT
CASSSGTETGELFF
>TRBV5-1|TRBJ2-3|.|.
TGCGCCAGCAGCCGCCAGTTGGGCACAGATACGCAGTATTTT
CASSRQLGTDTQYF
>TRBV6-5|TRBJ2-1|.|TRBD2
TGTGCCAGCAGTTATTACGGGGCCCTAGCGGGGGGAGATGAGCAGTTCTTC
CASSYYGALAGGDEQFF
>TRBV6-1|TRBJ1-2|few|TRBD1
TGTGCCAGCTTCTCGGACAGGGTCCATGGCTACACCTTC
CASFSDRVHGYTF
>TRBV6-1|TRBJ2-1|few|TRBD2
TGTGCCAGCATTAGCGGGGGGGCTGAGTACAATGAGCAGTTCTTC
CASISGGAEYNEQFF
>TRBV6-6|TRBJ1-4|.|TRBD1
TGTGCCAGCACCGACAGGGACCAAGACGAAAAACTGTTTTTT
CASTDRDQDEKLFF
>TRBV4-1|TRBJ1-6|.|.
TGCGCCAGCAGCCAAGAAGATTGGGGGGCAAATAATTCACCCCTCCACTTT
CASSQEDWGANNSPLHF
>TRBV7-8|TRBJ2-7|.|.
TGTGCCAGCAGCTTAGGACCGGGTTTGAGGTACGAGCAGTACTTC
CASSLGPGLRYEQYF
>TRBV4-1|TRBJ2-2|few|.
TGCGCCAGCAGCCAAGATTATGCAGAAACGAACACCGGGGAGCTGTTTTTT
CASSQDYAETNTGELFF
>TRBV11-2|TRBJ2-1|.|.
TGTGCCAGCAGCTTTTCAGGGGGGAGCCTCTCCTACAATGAGCAGTTCTTC
CASSFSGGSLSYNEQFF
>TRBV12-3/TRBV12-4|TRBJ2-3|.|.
TGTGCCAGCACCATGGGGTATAGCACAGATACGCAGTATTTT
CASTMGYSTDTQYF
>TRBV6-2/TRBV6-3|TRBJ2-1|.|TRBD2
TGTGCCAGCAGTTCCCCAACCCCACTAGCGGGGAACTACAATGAGCAGTTCTTC
CASSSPTPLAGNYNEQFF
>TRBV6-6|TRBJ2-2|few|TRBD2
TGTGCCAGCAGTTACCTGCGGGGGGGCGGCACCGGGGAGCTGTTTTTT
CASSYLRGGGTGELFF
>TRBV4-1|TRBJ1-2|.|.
TGCGCCAGCAGCCCCCTCGTCGGGAACTATGGCTACACCTTC
CASSPLVGNYGYTF